This T cell receptor (beta chain) originates from a study of regulatory T cells in long-lasting Graves disease. Investigators prepared the TCR beta libraries by applying iRepertoire HTBI primers and Arm-PCR of CDR3 regions. TCRdb analysed the multiplex PCR reads with MiXCR anew, one entry per CDR3 protein. This sample has 500,000 to 800,000 distinct CDR3 sequences, with roughly 30% found just once. J was trimmed by 4 bases and V by 7 bases; bases with no gene match: 3. The CDR3 is 12 residues long. Germline CDR1 and CDR2: SNHLY and FYNNEI. This clonotype was picked up many times. Its cognate antigen is unknown. Overall study findings and caveats: Accuracy may have suffered from the small sample size.

The time point denotes: persistent/refractory GD, antithyroid drugs over 5 years with positive TRAb. The TCR library was prepared using RNA isolated from PBMCs. The chain combines TRBV2 with TRBJ1-1; 7 bases are a match to TRBD1. Material: peripheral blood mononuclear cells (PBMCs), obtained when the disease was refractory, from a patient treated with antithyroid drugs. The TCR originated in a female donor with Graves disease. CDR3 DNA: TGTGCCAGCACTCGGGACAGCACTGAAGCTTTCTTT. Translated, it gives CASTRDSTEAFF.